Shown below are 5 T cell receptor beta chains from a single sample sequenced in a study of long-term antiretroviral therapy in people with HIV. Runs used v3.0 of the immunoSEQ assay and were done at survey level. Sequencing used immunoSEQ multiplex PCR; TCRdb keeps in-frame clones, though not all of them. The repertoire holds about 17,000 clones, with about 81% as singletons. The specimen was unsorted PBMCs, collected 0.3 years after starting antiretroviral therapy. The receptors derive from a woman between 50 and 59 years old with HIV.

The gene calls are TRBV18 and TRBJ1-1; D remains ambiguous. Per the germline V gene, CDR1 is KGHSH and CDR2 is LQKENI. The V end lost 3 bases, the J end lost 5 bases, and 4 bases lay between the germline ends. The CDR3 is made up of 11 amino acids. CDR3 sequence (DNA): TGTGCCAGCTCACCCATTACTGAAGCTTTCTTT. Translating gives CASSPITEAFF. Based on the CDR3 plus reference TRBV18 and TRBJ1-1, the full variable domain is NAGVMQNPRHLVRRRGQEARLRCSPMKGHSHVYWYRQLPEEGLKFMVYLQKENIIDESGMPKERFSAEFPKEGPSILRIQQVVRGDSAAYFCASSPITEAFFGQGTRLTVV.

This clone is a singleton in its sample. This chain links TRBV12-2 with TRBJ1-1; the table's TRBD1 call for D was not verified on the DNA. TRBV12-2 is a pseudogene. There are 17 residues in the CDR3. The CDR3 coding sequence is TGTGCAAGTCGCTTAGCGCTCTTACCAGGGGTTAACACTGAAGCTTTCTTT. Protein: CASRLALLPGVNTEAFF.

In this sample, this clone turned up once. This rearrangement joins TRBV4-1 to TRBJ2-3, with TRBD2 matching over 12 bases. CDR1 is MGHRA, CDR2 YSYEKL, per germline. The trim removed 3 bases at V and 8 bases at J, leaving 9 bases unmatched. CDR3 size: 16 residues. The CDR3 reads CASSQLLAGGPGTQYF. The CDR3 DNA sequence: TGCGCCAGCAGCCAGCTACTAGCGGGGGGCCCGGGTACGCAGTATTTT.

The sample holds a few counts of this clone. The chain couples TRBV6-5 to TRBJ1-2; 8 bases are shared with TRBD1. Germline V gene lookup returns CDR1 MNHEY and CDR2 SVGAGI. J lost 0 bases, V lost 6 bases, and 3 bases had no gene match. There are 14 residues in the CDR3. This CDR3 is CASSSTGANYGYTF. CDR3 coding DNA: TGTGCCAGCAGCTCGACAGGGGCTAACTATGGCTACACCTTC.

The rearrangement joins TRBV7-3 to TRBJ2-5, with D tentatively TRBD1 (5 bases). Germline V gene data show CDR1 as SGHTA and CDR2 as FQGTGA. Trimming took off 5 bases at V and 5 bases at J, with 15 bases between the two ends. The CDR3 has 14 residues. CDR3 DNA: TGTGCCAGCAGCCCCTCTGTAGGGGTGGAGACCCAGTACTTC. Its protein is CASSPSVGVETQYF.